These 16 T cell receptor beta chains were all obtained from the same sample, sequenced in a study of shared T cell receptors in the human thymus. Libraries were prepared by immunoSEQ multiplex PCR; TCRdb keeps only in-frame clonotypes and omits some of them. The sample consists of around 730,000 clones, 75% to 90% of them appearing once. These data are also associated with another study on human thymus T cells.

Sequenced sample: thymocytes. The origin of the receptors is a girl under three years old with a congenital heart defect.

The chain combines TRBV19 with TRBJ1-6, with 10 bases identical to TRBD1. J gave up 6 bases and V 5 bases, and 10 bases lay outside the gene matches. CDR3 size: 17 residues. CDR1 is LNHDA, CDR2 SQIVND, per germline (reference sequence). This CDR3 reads CASSPPGRDRGNSPLHF. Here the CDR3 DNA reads TGTGCCAGTAGTCCCCCCGGTCGGGACAGGGGTAATTCACCCCTCCACTTT.

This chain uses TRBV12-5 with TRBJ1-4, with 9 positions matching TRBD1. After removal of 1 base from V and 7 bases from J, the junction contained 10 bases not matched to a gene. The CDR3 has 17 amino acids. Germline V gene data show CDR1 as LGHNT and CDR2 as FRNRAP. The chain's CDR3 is CASGLEQPGQGREKLFF. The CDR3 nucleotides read TGTGCTAGTGGTTTGGAACAACCGGGACAGGGTCGTGAAAAACTGTTTTTT.

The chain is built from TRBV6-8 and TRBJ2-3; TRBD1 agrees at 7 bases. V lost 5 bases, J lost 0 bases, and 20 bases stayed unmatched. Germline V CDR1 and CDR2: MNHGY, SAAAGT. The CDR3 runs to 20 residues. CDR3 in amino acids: CASSPILLHAGQESTDTQYF. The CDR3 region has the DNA TGTGCCAGCAGTCCTATACTACTACATGCCGGACAGGAGAGCACAGATACGCAGTATTTT.

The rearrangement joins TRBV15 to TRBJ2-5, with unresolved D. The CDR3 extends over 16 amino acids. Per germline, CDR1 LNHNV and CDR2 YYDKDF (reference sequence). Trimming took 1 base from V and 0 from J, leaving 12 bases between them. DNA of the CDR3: TGTGCCACCAGCAGAGGGAGTCTTGAGTACCAAGAGACCCAGTACTTC. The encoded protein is CATSRGSLEYQETQYF.

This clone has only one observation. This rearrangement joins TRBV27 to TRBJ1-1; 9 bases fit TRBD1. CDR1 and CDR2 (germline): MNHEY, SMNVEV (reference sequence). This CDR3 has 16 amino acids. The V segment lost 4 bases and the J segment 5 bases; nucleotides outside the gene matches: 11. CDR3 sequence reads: CASSSPEDRGLTEAFF. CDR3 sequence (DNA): TGTGCCAGCAGTTCTCCCGAGGACAGGGGCTTGACTGAAGCTTTCTTT.

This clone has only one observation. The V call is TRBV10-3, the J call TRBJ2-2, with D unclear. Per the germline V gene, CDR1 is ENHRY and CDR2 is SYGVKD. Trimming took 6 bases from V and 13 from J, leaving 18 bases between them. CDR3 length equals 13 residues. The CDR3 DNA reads TGTGCCATCAGCGAACCGCGACCACCGGGGCTGTTTTTT. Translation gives CAISEPRPPGLFF.

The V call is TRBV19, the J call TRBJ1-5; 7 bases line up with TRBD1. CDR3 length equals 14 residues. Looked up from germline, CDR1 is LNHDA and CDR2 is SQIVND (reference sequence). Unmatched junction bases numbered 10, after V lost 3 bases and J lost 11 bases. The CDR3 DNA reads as TGTGCCAGTAGTATCCGGGACAGACTACTTGCCCAGCATTTT. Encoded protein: CASSIRDRLLAQHF.

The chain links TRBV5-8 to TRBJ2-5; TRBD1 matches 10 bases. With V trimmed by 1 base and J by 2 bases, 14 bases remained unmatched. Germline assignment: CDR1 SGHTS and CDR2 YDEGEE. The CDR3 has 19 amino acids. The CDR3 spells CASSLRGPRPGQGQETQYF. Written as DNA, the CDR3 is TGTGCCAGCAGCTTGAGGGGCCCCCGCCCGGGACAGGGGCAAGAGACCCAGTACTTC. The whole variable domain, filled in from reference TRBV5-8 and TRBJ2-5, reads EAGVTQSPTHLIKTRGQQATLRCSPISGHTSVYWYQQALGLGLQFLLWYDEGEERNRGNFPPRFSGRQFPNYSSELNVNALELEDSALYLCASSLRGPRPGQGQETQYFGPGTRLLVL.

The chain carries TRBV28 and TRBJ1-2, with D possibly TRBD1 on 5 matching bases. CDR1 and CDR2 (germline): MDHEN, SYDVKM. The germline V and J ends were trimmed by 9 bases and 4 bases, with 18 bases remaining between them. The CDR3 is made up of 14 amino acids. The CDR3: CASLPVGHSYGYTF. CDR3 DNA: TGTGCCAGTCTCCCTGTGGGGCATTCCTATGGCTACACCTTC.

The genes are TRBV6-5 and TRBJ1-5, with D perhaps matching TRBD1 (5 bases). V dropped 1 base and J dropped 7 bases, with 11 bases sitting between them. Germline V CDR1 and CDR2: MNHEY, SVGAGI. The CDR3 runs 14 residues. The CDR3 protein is CASSYLGVRQPQHF. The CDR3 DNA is TGTGCCAGCAGTTACTTAGGGGTTAGGCAGCCCCAGCATTTT.

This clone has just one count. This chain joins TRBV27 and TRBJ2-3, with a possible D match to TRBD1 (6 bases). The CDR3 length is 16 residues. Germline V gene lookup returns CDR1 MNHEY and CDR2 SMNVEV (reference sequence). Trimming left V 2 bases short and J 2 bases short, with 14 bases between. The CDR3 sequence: CASSLAPGQITDTQYF. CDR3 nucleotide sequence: TGTGCCAGCAGTTTAGCCCCGGGACAAATCACAGATACGCAGTATTTT.

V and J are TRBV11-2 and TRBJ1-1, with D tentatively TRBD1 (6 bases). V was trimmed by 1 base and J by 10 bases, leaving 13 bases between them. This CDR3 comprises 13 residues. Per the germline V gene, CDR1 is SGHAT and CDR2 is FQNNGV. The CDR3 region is CASSLATQGRAFF. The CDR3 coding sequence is TGTGCCAGCAGCTTAGCTACCCAGGGGAGAGCTTTCTTT.

The CDR3 reads CASSLGRGAPGAQYF. For the CDR3, the DNA is TGCGCCAGCAGCCTGGGCAGGGGCGCCCCTGGGGCCCAGTACTTC. The rearrangement links TRBV4-1 to TRBJ2-5; D may be TRBD1 (6 bases). Germline CDR1 and CDR2: MGHRA and YSYEKL. The length of the CDR3 is 15 residues. The ends were cut back, 4 bases at V and 9 bases at J, with 21 bases in the middle.

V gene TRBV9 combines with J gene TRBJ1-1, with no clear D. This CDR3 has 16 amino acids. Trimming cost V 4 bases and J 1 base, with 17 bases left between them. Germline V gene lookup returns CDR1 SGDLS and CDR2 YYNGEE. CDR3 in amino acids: CASSPRREDSNTEAFF. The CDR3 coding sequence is TGTGCCAGCAGCCCCCGACGGGAGGACTCGAACACTGAAGCTTTCTTT.

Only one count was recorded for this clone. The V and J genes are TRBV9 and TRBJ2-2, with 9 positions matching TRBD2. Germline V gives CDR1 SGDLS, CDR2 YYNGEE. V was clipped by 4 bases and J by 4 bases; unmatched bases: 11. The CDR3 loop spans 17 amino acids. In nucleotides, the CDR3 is TGTGCCAGCAGCCACTCGGGCGGGGGGGAAGGCACCGGGGAGCTGTTTTTT. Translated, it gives CASSHSGGGEGTGELFF.

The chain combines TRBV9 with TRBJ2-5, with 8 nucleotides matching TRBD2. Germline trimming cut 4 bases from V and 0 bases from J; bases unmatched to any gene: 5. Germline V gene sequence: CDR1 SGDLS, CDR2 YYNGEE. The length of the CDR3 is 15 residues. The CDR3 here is CASSTGGGYQETQYF. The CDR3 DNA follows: TGTGCCAGCAGCACCGGGGGGGGGTACCAAGAGACCCAGTACTTC.